These 31 T cell receptor beta chains were sequenced from one sample in a study of T cells in Graves' hyperthyroidism and ophthalmopathy. Amplification targeted TCR beta CDR3 regions from RNA transcripts. The TCR CDR3 first-round RT-PCR relied on the HTBI primer set. TCRdb called the multiplex PCR reads again in MiXCR, with one record for every CDR3 protein. The data show under 450,000 distinct CDR3 sequences, with 15% to 18% seen just once and roughly 7.4% held by the top ten. The sample comprised blood. The source of these receptors is a woman under 30 with Graves' hyperthyroidism.

V is TRBV24-1 and J is TRBJ2-5; 12 nucleotides align to TRBD2. The V gene's germline CDR1 is KGHDR and CDR2 SFDVKD. V shed 4 bases, J shed 4 bases, and the junction held 6 bases outside the gene matches. This CDR3 comprises 16 residues. CDR3 in DNA: TGTGCCACCAGTGACCCCCTAGCGGGAGGGATAGAGACCCAGTACTTC. Translated, it gives CATSDPLAGGIETQYF.

This clonotype was counted at least ten times. The chain carries TRBV27 and TRBJ2-1; 7 nucleotides match TRBD2. The germline V gene has CDR1 MNHEY and CDR2 SMNVEV (reference sequence). The CDR3 totals 14 residues. Germline trimming cut 7 bases from V and 2 bases from J; bases unmatched to any gene: 5. The chain's CDR3 is CASTRSGTYNEQFF. CDR3 nucleotides: TGTGCCAGCACCAGGAGCGGGACCTACAATGAGCAGTTCTTC.

The chain combines TRBV7-2 with TRBJ1-1, with 9 bases identical to TRBD1. Germline CDR1 SGHTA, CDR2 FQGNSA. CDR3 size: 15 residues. V shed 2 bases, J shed 5 bases, and the junction held 6 bases outside the gene matches. The CDR3 DNA reads as TGTGCCAGCAGCTTAACTACAGGACAGGGGACTGAAGCTTTCTTT. Amino acid sequence: CASSLTTGQGTEAFF.

There are many counts of this clonotype. The V and J genes are TRBV6-1 and TRBJ2-5, with D maybe TRBD2 (5 bases). Germline CDR1 MNHNS, CDR2 SASEGT. The ends were cut back, 6 bases at V and 1 base at J, with 15 bases in the middle. CDR3 size: 15 residues. The CDR3 DNA is TGTGCCAGCAGCAATGCTCTAGCATTCCAAGAGACCCAGTACTTC. Protein product: CASSNALAFQETQYF.

In this sample, this clonotype turned up many times. V gene TRBV18 combines with J gene TRBJ1-5; D not certain. CDR3 length equals 13 residues. The germline V gene has CDR1 KGHSH and CDR2 LQKENI. The V gene lost 4 bases and the J gene lost 2 bases, with 6 bases spanning the gap. The CDR3, as DNA: TGTGCCAGCTCACAAGGCCGCAATCAGCCCCAGCATTTT. It translates to CASSQGRNQPQHF.

The chain combines TRBV7-9 with TRBJ2-7; 10 bases are a match to TRBD2. This CDR3 contains 15 residues. V gave up 6 bases and J gave up 3 bases; unmatched junction bases: 8. CDR1 is SEHNR and CDR2 is FQNEAQ in the germline V gene (reference sequence). The CDR3 sequence is CASSRLAGGFYEQYF. In DNA form, the CDR3 reads TGTGCCAGCAGTAGACTAGCGGGTGGATTCTACGAGCAGTACTTC.

At least ten counts were recorded for this clonotype. J is TRBJ2-5 and V is TRBV30; the D gene is possibly TRBD1 (6 bases). This CDR3 contains 11 residues. CDR1 and CDR2 (germline): GTSNPN, SVGIG (reference sequence). The germline V and J ends were trimmed by 3 bases and 4 bases, with 6 bases remaining between them. The DNA of the CDR3 is TGTGCCTGGAGCAGGGGAGAGACCCAGTACTTC. Protein product: CAWSRGETQYF.

The sample holds a few counts of this clonotype. The chain recombines TRBV4-1 with TRBJ2-2; D is unclear. The CDR3 runs 16 residues. Germline V gene sequence: CDR1 MGHRA, CDR2 YSYEKL. V was shortened by 0 bases and J by 1 base, with 9 bases between the two germline ends. The CDR3 DNA reads TGCGCCAGCAGCCAAGATCAGGCCCGGAACACCGGGGAGCTGTTTTTT. Translating gives CASSQDQARNTGELFF.

The gene calls are TRBV9 and TRBJ2-3; either TRBD1 or TRBD2 may fit D (6 bases each). The germline V and J ends were trimmed by 3 bases and 3 bases, with 14 bases remaining between them. CDR3 length: 15 amino acids. Germline CDR1 reads SGDLS; CDR2 reads YYNGEE. The CDR3 loop reads CASSAGAGRTDTQYF. The DNA of the CDR3 is TGTGCCAGCAGCGCGGGGGCAGGGAGGACAGATACGCAGTATTTT.

This clonotype has ten or more counts. The J gene is TRBJ1-1, the V gene TRBV6-1; no clear D. The V and J ends lost 7 bases and 3 bases respectively, with 9 bases between them. The CDR3 runs 12 residues. In germline, CDR1 is MNHNS, CDR2 SASEGT. This CDR3 is CASTQSYTEAFF. In nucleotides, the CDR3 is TGTGCCAGCACTCAATCCTACACTGAAGCTTTCTTT.

This clonotype was counted many times. The chain is built from TRBV20-1 and TRBJ2-1; a possible D gene is TRBD2 (6 bases). The CDR3 is made up of 15 amino acids. Germline V CDR1 and CDR2: DFQATT, SNEGSKA (reference sequence). V was cut by 0 bases and J by 4 bases, with 13 bases left in between. The CDR3: CSARDRSSGYNEQFF. The CDR3 DNA is TGCAGTGCTAGAGATCGTAGTAGCGGTTACAATGAGCAGTTCTTC.

This clonotype was picked up many times. This chain uses TRBV11-2 with TRBJ2-1, with TRBD2 identical over 7 bases. Losses at the gene ends were 5 bases for V and 0 bases for J; bases not matched to a gene: 10. The germline gives CDR1 SGHAT, CDR2 FQNNGV. The CDR3 spans 17 residues. The CDR3 DNA reads TGTGCCAGCAGCGGGGGGGGAGCGGGAAGCTCCTACAATGAGCAGTTCTTC. It specifies CASSGGGAGSSYNEQFF.

This sequence joins TRBV4-1 and TRBJ1-2; possibly TRBD1 for D (5 bases). Trimming removed 3 bases from V and 2 bases from J, with 10 bases in between. From germline, CDR1 is MGHRA and CDR2 YSYEKL. The CDR3 runs to 14 residues. CDR3 in amino acids: CASSHPPGNYGYTF. In nucleotides, the CDR3 is TGCGCCAGCAGCCACCCCCCAGGGAACTATGGCTACACCTTC.

Remarks on this clonotype: Likely a read error: the CDR3 ends without its conserved phenylalanine or tryptophan. The chain recombines TRBV20-1 with TRBJ2-5, with D possibly being TRBD1 (6 bases). With 1 base removed from V and 2 bases from J, the gap between germline ends came to 11 bases. This CDR3 region has 14 residues. Germline V gene sequence: CDR1 DFQATT, CDR2 SNEGSKA (reference sequence). In DNA, the CDR3 is TGCAGTGCTAGAGGTGACAGGCCACAAGAGACCCAGTACCTC. Its protein is CSARGDRPQETQYL.

This chain joins TRBV7-2 and TRBJ1-2; D might be TRBD1 (6 bases). The V gene's germline CDR1 is SGHTA and CDR2 FQGNSA. V lost 4 bases to trimming and J lost 8 bases, with 14 bases between them. CDR3 length: 13 amino acids. The CDR3 DNA sequence: TGTGCCAGCAGCTCAGGGGCAGGGATCGGCTACACCTTC. This translates into CASSSGAGIGYTF.

This clonotype was found many times. This rearrangement joins TRBV20-1 to TRBJ2-5; 10 positions match TRBD2. Losses at the gene ends were 3 bases for V and 1 base for J; bases not matched to a gene: 5. The CDR3 has 15 residues. Germline values: CDR1 DFQATT, CDR2 SNEGSKA (reference sequence). CDR3 sequence (DNA): TGCAGTGCTAGCGGGGGACTAGCGTTCCAAGAGACCCAGTACTTC. Its translation is CSASGGLAFQETQYF.

This clonotype came up many times. The chain employs TRBV12-5 and TRBJ2-1; 8 positions match TRBD1. This CDR3 comprises 14 residues. After removal of 6 bases from V and 6 bases from J, the junction contained 7 bases not matched to a gene. Germline values: CDR1 LGHNT, CDR2 FRNRAP. CDR3 protein: CASGLGQGRNEQFF. The CDR3 coding sequence is TGTGCTAGTGGGCTTGGACAGGGTCGCAATGAGCAGTTCTTC.

At least ten counts were recorded for this clonotype. The chain links TRBV11-2 to TRBJ2-5, with D tentatively TRBD1 or TRBD2 (5 bases each). This CDR3 comprises 15 residues. Trimming took 5 bases from V and 5 from J, leaving 18 bases between them. The germline V gene encodes CDR1 SGHAT and CDR2 FQNNGV. The CDR3 DNA sequence: TGTGCCAGCAGCACAAGGCGGCCCAGGGAGGAGACCCAGTACTTC. Its protein product is CASSTRRPREETQYF.

This clonotype was found many times. A read error may explain this, as a much larger clone is one base away. The chain links TRBV2 to TRBJ2-5; no firm D call. V was shortened by 6 bases and J by 2 bases, with 1 base between the two germline ends. Germline CDR1 reads SNHLY; CDR2 reads FYNNEI. The length of the CDR3 is 10 residues. CDR3 nucleotide sequence: TGTGCCAGCAGACAAGAGACCCAGTACTTC. This sequence encodes CASRQETQYF.

This clonotype has ten or more counts. V is TRBV11-2 and J is TRBJ2-3, with 9 bases lining up with TRBD2. The CDR3 runs 17 residues. J gave up 1 base and V 1 base, and 6 bases lay outside the gene matches. The germline CDR1 and CDR2 sequences are SGHAT and FQNNGV. In nucleotides, the CDR3 is TGTGCCAGCAGCTTAGGCGGGGGGGCTTTCGGCACAGATACGCAGTATTTT. Translated: CASSLGGGAFGTDTQYF.

This clonotype has ten or more counts. The chain combines TRBV24-1 with TRBJ2-5; possibly TRBD2 for D (5 bases). Trimming stripped 7 bases from V and 5 bases from J, with 13 bases between. Germline CDR1 is KGHDR and CDR2 is SFDVKD. The CDR3 length is 13 residues. The CDR3 DNA is TGTGCCACCAGCCGGACGGGGTTGGAGACCCAGTACTTC. Its translation: CATSRTGLETQYF.

In this sample, this clonotype turned up many times. The rearrangement uses TRBV5-6 and TRBJ2-7; D possibly matches TRBD1 or TRBD2 (6 bases each). There are 15 residues in the CDR3. V dropped 0 bases and J dropped 2 bases, with 12 bases sitting between them. The V gene's germline CDR1 is SGHDT and CDR2 YYEEEE. In nucleotides, the CDR3 is TGTGCCAGCAGCTTGGGGGGGGCTTTCACCTACGAGCAGTACTTC. This encodes CASSLGGAFTYEQYF.

The rearrangement links TRBV4-1 to TRBJ2-2, with 7 bases lining up with TRBD1. The CDR3 runs to 16 residues. Trimming removed 6 bases from V and 1 base from J; junction bases left unmatched: 8. Germline assignment: CDR1 MGHRA and CDR2 YSYEKL. Here the CDR3 reads CASSWTYRGNTGELFF. In nucleotides, the CDR3 is TGCGCCAGCAGTTGGACGTACAGGGGGAACACCGGGGAGCTGTTTTTT.

This chain joins TRBV12-3 or TRBV12-4 and TRBJ1-2, with 8 bases lining up with TRBD1. The CDR3 has 15 residues. J was trimmed by 2 bases and V by 6 bases; bases with no gene match: 8. CDR3 protein: CASRSSRTGNYGYTF. DNA of the CDR3: TGTGCCAGCAGAAGTAGTAGGACAGGGAACTATGGCTACACCTTC.

This clonotype came up many times. V gene TRBV12-3 or TRBV12-4 combines with J gene TRBJ1-4, with D possibly matching TRBD1 (6 bases). The V end was cut by 6 bases, the J end by 7 bases, with 12 bases between. The CDR3 consists of 13 residues. DNA for the CDR3: TGTGCCAGCAGACAGGGAGCCATTGAAAAACTGTTTTTT. Translated, it gives CASRQGAIEKLFF.

This clonotype was recorded only once. The chain has TRBV10-3 and TRBJ2-7; perhaps TRBD1 as D (6 bases). The CDR3 is 13 residues long. The germline V and J ends were trimmed by 11 bases and 2 bases, with 16 bases remaining between them. CDR1 ENHRY and CDR2 SYGVKD come from the germline V gene. The CDR3 DNA is TGTGCCTCCTCACAGGGTCAGGCCTACGAGCAGTACTTC. It codes for CASSQGQAYEQYF.

This clonotype was seen many times. The chain links TRBV15 to TRBJ1-4; 7 bases map to TRBD1. V was pared by 1 base and J by 7 bases, with 6 bases of the junction left unmatched. The CDR3 spans 15 residues. Germline-derived CDR1 and CDR2 are LNHNV and YYDKDF (reference sequence). The chain's CDR3 is CATSRARRGGEKLFF. The CDR3 DNA sequence: TGTGCCACCAGCAGAGCGCGCAGGGGGGGTGAAAAACTGTTTTTT.

This clonotype has a count of ten or more. This sequence joins TRBV5-1 and TRBJ2-1, with a weak D call TRBD2 (5 bases). Germline assignment: CDR1 SGHRS and CDR2 YFSETQ. Deletions cut 0 bases from V and 10 bases from J, with 17 bases between. The CDR3 runs to 15 residues. Here the CDR3 DNA reads TGCGCCAGCAGCTTGGACGGGGATGTGGCACGAGAGCAGTTCTTC. Translation: CASSLDGDVAREQFF.

This clonotype was detected ten times or more. The chain has TRBV28 and TRBJ2-7, with D possibly TRBD1 on 6 matching bases. Per germline, CDR1 MDHEN and CDR2 SYDVKM. CDR3 length: 13 amino acids. Trimming pared 8 bases from V and 2 bases from J, leaving 13 bases between. CDR3 coding DNA: TGTGCCAGCTTCGGGACAAACACCTACGAGCAGTACTTC. It codes for CASFGTNTYEQYF.

As regards this clonotype: The junction departs from germline at one end; a sequencing error may be responsible. This chain connects TRBV9 to TRBJ2-1; D may match TRBD1 or TRBD2 (5 bases each). CDR3 size: 15 residues. Germline V lookup: CDR1 SGDLS, CDR2 YYNGEE. CDR3 protein: CASSVGGVRGNEQFF. The CDR3 bases are TGTGCCAGCAGCGTAGGTGGTGTGAGGGGCAATGAACAGTTCTTC.

This chain joins TRBV6-1 and TRBJ1-2; perhaps TRBD1 as D (6 bases). From germline, CDR1 is MNHNS and CDR2 SASEGT. The CDR3 is made up of 14 amino acids. V lost 4 bases and J lost 4, with 13 bases in between. The CDR3 loop reads CASSVEGVGYGYTF. CDR3 nucleotide sequence: TGTGCCAGCAGTGTAGAGGGGGTGGGCTATGGCTACACCTTC.